The clone carrying this T cell receptor beta chain was picked up many times. Antigen unknown. The data were obtained in a study of regulatory T cells in long-lasting Graves disease. Study-level results: Few sampled subjects may have lowered accuracy.

For TCR beta, libraries came from iRepertoire HTBI primers and Arm-PCR of CDR3 regions. In the authors' workflow: Spanning all samples, the identified segments comprised around 60 TRBV and 14 to 15 TRBJ. TCRdb reprocessed the multiplex PCR reads with MiXCR, giving one entry per CDR3 protein. The authors' filters were not applied to this entry. The sample lists 530,000 or so distinct CDR3 sequences, 15% to 20% occurring once. Trimming left V 5 bases short and J 3 bases short, with 16 bases between. The CDR3 loop spans 16 amino acids. Germline V lookup: CDR1 MDHEN, CDR2 SYDVKM. As to time point: newly diagnosed GD, antithyroid drugs for less than 3 months. Construction of the TCR library relied on RNA isolated from PBMCs. A volume of about 9.9 milliliters of peripheral blood was collected in EDTA tubes. These data are also associated with another study on T cells in Graves' hyperthyroidism and ophthalmopathy. That study adds: HTBI primers were used for first-round RT-PCR of the TCR CDR3.

This chain links TRBV28 with TRBJ1-4; D might be TRBD1 (5 bases). The sequencing here drew on peripheral blood mononuclear cells (PBMCs), taken at new diagnosis, from a patient treated with antithyroid drugs. This clonotype was sampled from a man younger than 30 with Graves disease. This chain's CDR3 is CASSPPRDPPNEKLFF. In DNA, the CDR3 is TGTGCCAGCAGTCCCCCACGGGACCCGCCTAATGAAAAACTGTTTTTT.